Sequencing of this T cell receptor (beta chain) was carried out in a study of T-cell reconstitution after alpha-beta-depleted transplantation in children. This sample's TCRbeta library carried unique molecular identifier barcodes. TCRdb reanalysed the PCR reads using MiXCR and keeps one entry per CDR3 protein. The table has 45,000 to 60,000 distinct CDR3 sequences, approximately 52% seen once. The CDR3 consists of 16 residues. Germline assignment: CDR1 SGHRS and CDR2 YFSETQ. With 4 bases removed from V and 0 bases from J, the gap between germline ends came to 16 bases. With respect to this clonotype: As yet, its antigen is unknown.

General study results and limits: Diversity of TCRbeta at day 60 was high in some patients, arising from surviving recipient T cells and thymic progenitors. About two months after transplant, alpha-beta T cells reportedly came from several hundred expanded graft clones.

Specimen: peripheral blood, collected before TCRalphabeta/CD19-depleted stem cell transplant. The chain is built from TRBV5-1 and TRBJ1-1, with D tentatively TRBD1 (6 bases). The receptor comes from a boy less than two years old with SCID, due to receive a stem cell transplant. This CDR3 reads CASSPTGRGMNTEAFF. The CDR3, as DNA: TGCGCCAGCAGCCCGACAGGTAGGGGCATGAACACTGAAGCTTTCTTT.